These 7 T cell receptor beta chains share one sample of origin, sequenced in a study of blood T cells in healthy people across ages. Primers used in a second PCR of about 6 to 11 cycles were a sample-barcoded 5' primer and a J-beta primer mix. TCRdb reanalysed the 5' RACE reads using MiXCR and keeps one entry per CDR3 protein. Here the sample spans under 750,000 distinct CDR3 sequences, 45% to 55% being singletons. Input material: blood. Receptors were obtained from an elderly man in good health.

The chain is built from TRBV20-1 and TRBJ2-1, with D perhaps matching TRBD2 (6 bases). Per germline, CDR1 DFQATT and CDR2 SNEGSKA (reference sequence). Trimming shortened V by 3 bases and J by 4 bases, and 16 bases separated the two germline ends. The CDR3 has 15 amino acids. This CDR3 reads CSASIGSGSYNEQFF. DNA of the CDR3: TGCAGTGCTAGTATCGGTAGCGGTTCTTACAATGAGCAGTTCTTC.

This clonotype was seen a few times. The chain combines TRBV7-2 with TRBJ2-6; maybe TRBD1 (5 bases). CDR1 and CDR2 from the germline V gene are SGHTA and FQGNSA. This CDR3 spans 16 amino acids. V shed 0 bases and J shed 2 bases, with 8 bases lying between them. CDR3 in DNA: TGTGCCAGCAGCTTAGCGCGCAGGGCTGGGGCCAACGTCCTGACTTTC. Translated, it gives CASSLARRAGANVLTF.

The rearrangement uses TRBV20-1 and TRBJ2-1; D is undetermined. The CDR3 consists of 11 residues. The V and J ends lost 5 bases and 7 bases respectively, with 9 bases between them. Germline V CDR1 and CDR2: DFQATT, SNEGSKA (reference sequence). The CDR3 loop is CSAGRQNEQFF. The DNA for the CDR3 is TGCAGTGCTGGTCGACAAAATGAGCAGTTCTTC.

This chain connects TRBV7-3 to TRBJ2-7, with no clear D. Germline V gene data show CDR1 as SGHTA and CDR2 as FQGTGA. The CDR3 contains 13 residues. V gave up 5 bases and J gave up 1 base, with 9 bases separating them. CDR3 region: CASSPEQSYEQYF. The CDR3 DNA sequence: TGTGCCAGCAGCCCTGAGCAGTCCTACGAGCAGTACTTC.

This clonotype came up a few times. V gene TRBV4-3 combines with J gene TRBJ2-4, with TRBD2 identical over 13 bases. The end of the DNA aligns better with TRBJ2-7, so the J call may be wrong. Germline V gene lookup returns CDR1 LGHNA and CDR2 YSLEER. This CDR3 contains 17 residues. The CDR3 DNA follows: TGCGCCAGCAGCCCCGTTACTTTCACTAGCGGGAGGGCCGAGCAGTACTTC. It specifies CASSPVTFTSGRAEQYF.

This clonotype was recorded a few times. V and J are TRBV14 and TRBJ2-4; D perhaps matches TRBD2 (5 bases). The CDR3 sequence is 15 residues long. Trimming left V 5 bases short and J 0 bases short, with 11 bases between. The germline V gene encodes CDR1 SGHDN and CDR2 FVKESK. The chain's CDR3 is CASSDGILAKNIQYF. CDR3 coding DNA: TGTGCCAGCAGCGACGGGATCCTAGCCAAAAACATTCAGTACTTC.

V usage is TRBV10-3 and J usage is TRBJ2-5; D is ambiguous. Deletions cut 6 bases from V and 4 bases from J, with 18 bases between. This CDR3 comprises 15 residues. Germline-derived CDR1 and CDR2 are ENHRY and SYGVKD. CDR3 amino acids: CAISDAAATGETQYF. The CDR3 bases are TGTGCCATCAGCGATGCAGCAGCCACCGGAGAGACCCAGTACTTC.